In this sample, the clone carrying this TCR beta chain turned up a few times. Germline V CDR1 and CDR2: MNHEY, SVGAGI. Trimming took 7 bases from V and 1 from J, leaving 13 bases between them. The CDR3 spans 14 residues. These data originate in a study of blood T cell repertoires in COVID-19. Study in general: Acute and convalescent COVID-19 specimens originated in the United States, Italy and Spain. T cells, B-cell-depleted T cells, or PBMCs provided the cDNA or gDNA that served as material.

Original handling: Using reference gene primer amplification, nucleated cell counts were estimated. The repertoire was sequenced with immunoSEQ multiplex PCR; TCRdb's copy has only in-frame clones and lacks some. Clone size and the V and J calls come from that table; the DNA yielded D and trimming. The table includes 400,000 to 450,000 clones, 88% detected once. Seattle patient enrollment occurred during active infection, with longitudinal follow-up thereafter. This sequence originates from a woman between 50 and 59 years old with COVID-19, enrolled during active disease. The gene calls are TRBV6-5 and TRBJ1-1; D perhaps matches TRBD1 (6 bases). The sample was peripheral blood. This CDR3 reads CASKPGQQNTEAFF. CDR3 bases: TGTGCCAGCAAGCCGGGACAACAGAACACTGAAGCTTTCTTT.